This TCR beta chain derives from a study of cytomegalovirus exposure and HLA in healthy donors. Study-wide background: The 120 validation repertoires matched the approximately 700 first-cohort repertoires in platform, a later analysis reported.

Deletions cut 8 bases from V and 0 bases from J, with 17 bases between. The CDR3 covers 16 residues. CDR1 is MDHEN, CDR2 SYDVKM, per germline. This clone was seen more than once but under ten times. The antigen is undetermined. General study results and limits: The study recorded 164 TCR beta chains that were cytomegalovirus-associated. Clusters of TCRs from the first cohort tended to co-occur in the 100 to 150 validation repertoires (as a later analysis found).

Some clones are missing from TCRdb's copy, which holds only in-frame ones; the method was immunoSEQ multiplex PCR. The sample holds 120,000 or so clones, about 90% seen once. The donors were part of the validation cohort, which consisted of under 150 subjects and was separate from the first cohort of about 670 subjects. The sample comprised PBMCs. This rearrangement joins TRBV28 to TRBJ1-5; TRBD1 might be the D (5 bases). This TCR came from a woman under 30 in good health and CMV-seronegative. The CDR3 sequence is CASRSGWSNSNQPQHF. CDR3 sequence (DNA): TGTGCCAGCCGCTCAGGGTGGAGTAATAGCAATCAGCCCCAGCATTTT.